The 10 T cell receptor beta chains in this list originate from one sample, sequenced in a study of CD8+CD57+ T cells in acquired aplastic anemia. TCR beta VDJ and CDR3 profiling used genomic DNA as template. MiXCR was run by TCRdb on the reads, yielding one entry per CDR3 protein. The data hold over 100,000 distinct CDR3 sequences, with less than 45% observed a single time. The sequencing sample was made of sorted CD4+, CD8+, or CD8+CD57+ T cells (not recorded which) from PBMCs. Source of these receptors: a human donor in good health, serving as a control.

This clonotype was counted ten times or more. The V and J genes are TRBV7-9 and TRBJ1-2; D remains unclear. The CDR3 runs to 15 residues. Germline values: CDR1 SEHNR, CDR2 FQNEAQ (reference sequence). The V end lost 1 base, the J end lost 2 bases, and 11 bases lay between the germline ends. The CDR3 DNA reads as TGTGCCAGCAGCTTAGATGTGGCAGAAAACTATGGCTACACCTTC. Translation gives CASSLDVAENYGYTF.

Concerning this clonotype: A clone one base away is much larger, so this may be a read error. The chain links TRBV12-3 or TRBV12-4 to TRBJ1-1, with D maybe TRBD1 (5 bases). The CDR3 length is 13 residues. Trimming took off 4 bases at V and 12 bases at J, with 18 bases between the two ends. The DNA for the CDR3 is TGTGCCAGCAGTTCCTGGCAGGGTAGTGCGTCTTTCTTT. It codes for CASSSWQGSASFF.

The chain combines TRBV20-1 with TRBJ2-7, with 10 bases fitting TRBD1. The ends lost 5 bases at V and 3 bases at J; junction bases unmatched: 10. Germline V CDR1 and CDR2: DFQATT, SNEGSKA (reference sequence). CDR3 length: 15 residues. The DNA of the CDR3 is TGCAGTGCTGTCGACCGGGACAGGGGTTTCTACGAGCAGTACTTC. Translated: CSAVDRDRGFYEQYF.

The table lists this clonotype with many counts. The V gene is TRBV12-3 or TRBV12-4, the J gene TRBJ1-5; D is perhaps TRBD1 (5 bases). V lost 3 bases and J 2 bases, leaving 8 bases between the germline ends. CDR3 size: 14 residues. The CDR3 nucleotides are TGTGCCAGCAGTTTGGGGGTCGGCAATCAGCCCCAGCATTTT. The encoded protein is CASSLGVGNQPQHF.

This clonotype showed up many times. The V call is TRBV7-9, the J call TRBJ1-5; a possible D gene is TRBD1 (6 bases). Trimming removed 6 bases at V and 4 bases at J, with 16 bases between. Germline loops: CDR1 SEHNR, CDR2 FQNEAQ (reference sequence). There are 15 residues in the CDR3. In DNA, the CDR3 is TGTGCCAGCAGTTTGGGTCCAGGGGAAAATCAGCCCCAGCATTTT. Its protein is CASSLGPGENQPQHF.

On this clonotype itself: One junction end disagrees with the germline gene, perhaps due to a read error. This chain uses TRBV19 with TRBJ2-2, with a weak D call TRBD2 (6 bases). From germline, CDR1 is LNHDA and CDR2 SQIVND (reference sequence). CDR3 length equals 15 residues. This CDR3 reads CASSGRDPNTGGLFF. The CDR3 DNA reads TGTGCCAGTAGTGGCCGGGATCCGAACACCGGGGGGCTGTTTTTT.

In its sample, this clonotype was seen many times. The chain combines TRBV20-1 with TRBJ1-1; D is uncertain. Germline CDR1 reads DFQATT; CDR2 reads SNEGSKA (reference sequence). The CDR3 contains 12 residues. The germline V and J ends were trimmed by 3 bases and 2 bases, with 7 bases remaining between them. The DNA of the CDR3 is TGCAGTGCTAGTACAACTAACACTGAAGCTTTCTTT. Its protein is CSASTTNTEAFF.

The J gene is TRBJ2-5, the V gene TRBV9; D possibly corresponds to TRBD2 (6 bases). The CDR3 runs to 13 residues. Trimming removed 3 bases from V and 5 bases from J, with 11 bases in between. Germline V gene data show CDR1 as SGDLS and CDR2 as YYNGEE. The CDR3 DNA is TGTGCCAGCAGCGGCGGGGTTCGGGAGACCCAGTACTTC. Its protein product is CASSGGVRETQYF.

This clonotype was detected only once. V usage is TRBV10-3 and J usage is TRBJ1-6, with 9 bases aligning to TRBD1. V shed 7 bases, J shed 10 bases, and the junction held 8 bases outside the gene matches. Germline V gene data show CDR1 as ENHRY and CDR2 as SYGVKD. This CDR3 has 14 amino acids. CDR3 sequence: CAINRQGDESPLHF. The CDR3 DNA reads TGTGCCATCAACCGACAGGGGGATGAGTCACCCCTCCACTTT.

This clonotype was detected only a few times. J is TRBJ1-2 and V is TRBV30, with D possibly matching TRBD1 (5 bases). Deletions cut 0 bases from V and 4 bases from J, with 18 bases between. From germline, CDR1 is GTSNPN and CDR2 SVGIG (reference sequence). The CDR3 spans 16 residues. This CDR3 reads CAWSVPGIGSSYGYTF. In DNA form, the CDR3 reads TGTGCCTGGAGTGTCCCAGGGATAGGTTCGAGCTATGGCTACACCTTC.